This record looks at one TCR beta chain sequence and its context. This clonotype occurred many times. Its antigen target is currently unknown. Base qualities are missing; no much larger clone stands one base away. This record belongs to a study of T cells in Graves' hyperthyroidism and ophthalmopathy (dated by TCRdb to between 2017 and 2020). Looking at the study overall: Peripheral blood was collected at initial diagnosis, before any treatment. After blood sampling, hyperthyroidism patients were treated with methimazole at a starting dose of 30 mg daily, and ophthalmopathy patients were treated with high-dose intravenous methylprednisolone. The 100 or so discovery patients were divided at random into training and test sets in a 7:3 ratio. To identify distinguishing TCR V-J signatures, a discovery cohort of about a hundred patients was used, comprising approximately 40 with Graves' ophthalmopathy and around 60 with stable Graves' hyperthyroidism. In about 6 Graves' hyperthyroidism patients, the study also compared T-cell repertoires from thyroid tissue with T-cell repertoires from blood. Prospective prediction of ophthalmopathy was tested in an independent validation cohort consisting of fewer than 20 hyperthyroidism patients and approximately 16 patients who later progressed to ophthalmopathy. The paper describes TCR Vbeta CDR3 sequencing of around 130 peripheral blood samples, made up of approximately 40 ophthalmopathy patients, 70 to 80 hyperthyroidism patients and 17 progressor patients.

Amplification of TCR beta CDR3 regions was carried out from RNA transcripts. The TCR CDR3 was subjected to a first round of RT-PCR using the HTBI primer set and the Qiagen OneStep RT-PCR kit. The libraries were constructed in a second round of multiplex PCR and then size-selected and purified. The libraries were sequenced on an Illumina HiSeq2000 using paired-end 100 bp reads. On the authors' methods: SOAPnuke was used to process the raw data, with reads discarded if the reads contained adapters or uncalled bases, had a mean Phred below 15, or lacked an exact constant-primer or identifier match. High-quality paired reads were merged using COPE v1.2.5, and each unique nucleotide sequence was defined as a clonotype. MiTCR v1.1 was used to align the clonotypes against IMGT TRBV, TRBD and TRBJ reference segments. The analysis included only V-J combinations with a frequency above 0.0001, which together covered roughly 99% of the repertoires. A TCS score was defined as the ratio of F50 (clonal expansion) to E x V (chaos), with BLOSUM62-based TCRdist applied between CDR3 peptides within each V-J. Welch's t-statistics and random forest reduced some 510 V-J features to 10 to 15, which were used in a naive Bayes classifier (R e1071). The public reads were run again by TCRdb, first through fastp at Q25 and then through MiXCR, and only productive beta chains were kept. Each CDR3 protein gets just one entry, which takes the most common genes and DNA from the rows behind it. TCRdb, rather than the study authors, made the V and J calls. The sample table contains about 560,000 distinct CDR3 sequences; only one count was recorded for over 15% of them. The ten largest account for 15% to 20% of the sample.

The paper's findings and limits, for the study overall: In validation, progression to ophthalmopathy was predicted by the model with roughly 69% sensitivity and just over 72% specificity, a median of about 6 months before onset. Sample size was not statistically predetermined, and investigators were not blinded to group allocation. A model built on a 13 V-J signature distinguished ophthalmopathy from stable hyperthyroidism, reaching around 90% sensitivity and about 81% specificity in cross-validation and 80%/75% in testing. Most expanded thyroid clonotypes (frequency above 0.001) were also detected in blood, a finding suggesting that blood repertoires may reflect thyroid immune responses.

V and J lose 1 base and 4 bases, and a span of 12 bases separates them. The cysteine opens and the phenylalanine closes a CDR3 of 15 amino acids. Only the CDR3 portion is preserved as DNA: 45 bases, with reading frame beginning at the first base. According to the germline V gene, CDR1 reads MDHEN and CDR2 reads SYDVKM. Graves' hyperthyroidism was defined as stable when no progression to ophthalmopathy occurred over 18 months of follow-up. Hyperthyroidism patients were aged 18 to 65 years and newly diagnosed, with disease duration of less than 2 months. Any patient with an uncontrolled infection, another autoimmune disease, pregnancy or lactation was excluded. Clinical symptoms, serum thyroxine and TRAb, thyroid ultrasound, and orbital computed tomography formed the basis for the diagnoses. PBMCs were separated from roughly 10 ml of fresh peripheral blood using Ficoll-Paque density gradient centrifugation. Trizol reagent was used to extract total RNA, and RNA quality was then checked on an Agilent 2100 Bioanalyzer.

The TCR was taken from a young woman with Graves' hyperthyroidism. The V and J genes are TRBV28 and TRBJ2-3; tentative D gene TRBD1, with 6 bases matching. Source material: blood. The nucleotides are TGTGCCAGCAGTTTATTTCGGAACAGGGCAGATACGCAGTATTTT. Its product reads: CASSLFRNRADTQYF.